This T cell receptor beta chain is from a study of T cell clusters in autoimmune cytopenias. TRB was amplified by touch-down multiplex PCR, primer pools A and B combined. Reprocessing the multiplex PCR reads, TCRdb reports a single entry for every CDR3 protein and omits DNA. The sample totals thousands of distinct CDR3 sequences. Turning to this clonotype: Its antigen is still unknown.

TRB was amplified from around 0.25 ug of peripheral blood genomic DNA per sample. Study-wide points: Compared with active autoimmune hepatitis patients, healthy donors showed around 3-fold more exclusive TRB clusters.

The sample was peripheral blood. The TCR was taken from a human donor with an autoimmune cytopenia or autoimmune hepatitis (not recorded which).

The CDR3 sequence is CASILRGAGSEQYF. The V call is TRBV12-3 or TRBV12-4, the J call TRBJ2-7; TCRdb's D call, TRBD1, is unchecked because there is no DNA. This CDR3 has 14 residues.